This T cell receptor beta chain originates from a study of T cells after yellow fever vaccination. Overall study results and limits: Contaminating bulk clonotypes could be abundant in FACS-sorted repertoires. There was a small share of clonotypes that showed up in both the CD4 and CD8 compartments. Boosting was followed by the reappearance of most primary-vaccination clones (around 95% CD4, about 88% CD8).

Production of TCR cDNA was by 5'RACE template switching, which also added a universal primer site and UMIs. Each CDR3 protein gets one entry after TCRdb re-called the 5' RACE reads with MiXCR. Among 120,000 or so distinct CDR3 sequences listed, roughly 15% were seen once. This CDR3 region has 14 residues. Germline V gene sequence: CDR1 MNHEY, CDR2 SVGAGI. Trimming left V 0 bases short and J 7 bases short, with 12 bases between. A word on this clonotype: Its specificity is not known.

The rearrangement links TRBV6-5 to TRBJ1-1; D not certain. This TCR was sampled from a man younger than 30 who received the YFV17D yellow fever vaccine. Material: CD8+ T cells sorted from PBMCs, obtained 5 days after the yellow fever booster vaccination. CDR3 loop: CASSYSNLRFEAFF. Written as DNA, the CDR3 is TGTGCCAGCAGTTACTCGAATTTGAGGTTTGAAGCTTTCTTT.